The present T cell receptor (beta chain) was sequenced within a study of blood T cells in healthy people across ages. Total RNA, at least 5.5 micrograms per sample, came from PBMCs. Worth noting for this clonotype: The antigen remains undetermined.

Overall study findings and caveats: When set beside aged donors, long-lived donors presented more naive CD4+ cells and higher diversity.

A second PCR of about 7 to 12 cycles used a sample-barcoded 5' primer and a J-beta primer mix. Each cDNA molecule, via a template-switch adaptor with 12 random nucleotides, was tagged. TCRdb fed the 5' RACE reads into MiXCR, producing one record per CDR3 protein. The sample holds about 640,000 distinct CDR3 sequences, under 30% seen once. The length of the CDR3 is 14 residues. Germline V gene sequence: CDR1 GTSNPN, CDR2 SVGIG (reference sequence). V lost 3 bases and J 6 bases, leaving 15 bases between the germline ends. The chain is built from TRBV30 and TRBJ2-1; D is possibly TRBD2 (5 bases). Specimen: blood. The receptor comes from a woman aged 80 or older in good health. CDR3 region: CAWSDRGGINEQFF. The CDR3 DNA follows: TGTGCCTGGAGCGATCGGGGTGGCATCAATGAGCAGTTCTTC.